This T cell receptor (beta chain) was sequenced during a study of glioma-infiltrating T cells after dendritic cell vaccination. Overall study context: Dendritic cells derived from monocytes and pulsed with autologous tumor lysate formed the vaccine. Dendritic cell vaccine was injected intradermally three times, biweekly.

In germline, CDR1 is SQVTM, CDR2 ANQGSEA. V lost 1 base to trimming and J lost 2 bases; unmatched junction nucleotides: 6. This CDR3 has 15 amino acids. Amplification used 60 V beta primers and 13 J beta primers. Sequenced by immunoSEQ multiplex PCR; TCRdb stores in-frame clones only, minus some. The sample includes approximately 84,000 clones, approximately 84% of them seen just once. About this clone: What it binds is unknown.

Study findings and constraints: Higher TCR clonality did not directly relate to longer survival.

The V gene is TRBV29-1, the J gene TRBJ1-2; 8 nucleotides match TRBD1. This TCR was sampled from a human donor with glioblastoma. Material: blood, obtained before dendritic cell vaccination. CDR3 protein: CSVEATGGLNYGYTF. As DNA, the CDR3 is TGCAGCGTTGAAGCCACAGGGGGTTTGAACTATGGCTACACCTTC.